A single sample is the source of the 24 T cell receptor beta chains below, sequenced in a study of blood T cell repertoires in COVID-19. Sequencing was performed with immunoSEQ multiplex PCR; in TCRdb, only in-frame clones are kept and a portion is missing. The sample has tens of thousands of clones; 75% to 95% are singletons. Sequenced input: peripheral blood. The receptors originated from a human donor in a cohort sampled during active COVID-19.

This chain connects TRBV19 to TRBJ2-3, with 9 bases identical to TRBD1. The CDR3 runs to 15 residues. Germline V gene data show CDR1 as LNHDA and CDR2 as SQIVND (reference sequence). The J segment lost 2 bases and the V segment lost 3 bases, leaving 3 bases of the junction unmatched. The CDR3 nucleotides read TGTGCCAGTAGTATCGGACAGGGGAACACAGATACGCAGTATTTT. It codes for CASSIGQGNTDTQYF.

The chain links TRBV4-1 to TRBJ1-6, with D tentatively TRBD1 (6 bases). In germline, CDR1 is MGHRA, CDR2 YSYEKL. V lost 0 bases and J 7 bases, leaving 13 bases between the germline ends. The CDR3 covers 16 residues. CDR3: CASSQDRGGGNSPLHF. For the CDR3, the DNA is TGCGCCAGCAGCCAAGATCGCGGGGGCGGCAATTCACCCCTCCACTTT.

This clone occurred a few times. The rearrangement uses TRBV11-2 and TRBJ2-7, with 9 nucleotides matching TRBD2. The CDR3 length is 15 residues. The V gene's germline CDR1 is SGHAT and CDR2 FQNNGV. The V and J ends lost 6 bases and 3 bases, in that order; junction bases with no gene match: 9. The CDR3 coding sequence is TGTGCCAGCAGTTTAAGCGGGGGGCTCTTCTACGAGCAGTACTTC. Its protein is CASSLSGGLFYEQYF.

This clone was detected only once. The chain carries TRBV19 and TRBJ2-3, with 10 bases fitting TRBD1. CDR3 size: 15 residues. V lost 5 bases and J lost 2; bases outside the gene matches: 4. The germline gives CDR1 LNHDA, CDR2 SQIVND (reference sequence). The CDR3 coding sequence is TGTGCCAGTAGTCAGGGACAGGGGACCACAGATACGCAGTATTTT. Protein: CASSQGQGTTDTQYF.

CDR3: CASSPGTGPETQYF. CDR3 nucleotide sequence: TGTGCCAGCTCACCTGGGACAGGGCCAGAGACCCAGTACTTC. The genes are TRBV18 and TRBJ2-5; the match to TRBD1 covers 9 bases. V gave up 3 bases and J gave up 4 bases; unmatched junction bases: 3. Germline V gene sequence: CDR1 KGHSH, CDR2 LQKENI. This CDR3 region has 14 residues.

This clone occurred once. The gene calls are TRBV5-5 and TRBJ2-1; TRBD2 matches at 9 bases. The germline CDR1 and CDR2 sequences are SGHKS and YYEKEE (reference sequence). V shed 4 bases, J shed 9 bases, and the junction held 8 bases outside the gene matches. The length of the CDR3 is 14 residues. CDR3 protein: CASSTRVAGAEQFF. The CDR3 coding sequence is TGTGCCAGCAGCACCCGGGTAGCGGGGGCTGAGCAGTTCTTC.

This sequence joins TRBV6-4 and TRBJ1-1; D unresolved. Per germline, CDR1 MRHNA and CDR2 SNTAGT. V was cut by 2 bases and J by 1 base, with 8 bases left in between. The CDR3 sequence is 14 residues long. CDR3: CASSDNYGNTEAFF. CDR3 in DNA: TGTGCCAGCAGTGACAATTACGGGAACACTGAAGCTTTCTTT.

V gene TRBV5-1 combines with J gene TRBJ2-6; D is unresolved. The germline V gene has CDR1 SGHRS and CDR2 YFSETQ. Deletions cut 0 bases from V and 4 bases from J, with 2 bases between. The CDR3 length is 13 residues. This CDR3 is CASSLVGANVLTF. DNA for the CDR3: TGCGCCAGCAGCTTGGTAGGGGCCAACGTCCTGACTTTC.

The V call is TRBV5-1, the J call TRBJ1-2; D is undetermined. The length of the CDR3 is 15 residues. The V end lost 0 bases, the J end lost 0 bases, and 9 bases lay between the germline ends. Germline V CDR1 and CDR2: SGHRS, YFSETQ. The CDR3 DNA follows: TGCGCCAGCAGCTTGGATGCAGGTGCTAACTATGGCTACACCTTC. Protein product: CASSLDAGANYGYTF. Together with reference TRBV5-1 and TRBJ1-2, the CDR3 gives the full variable domain: KAGVTQTPRYLIKTRGQQVTLSCSPISGHRSVSWYQQTPGQGLQFLFEYFSETQRNKGNFPGRFSGRQFSNSRSEMNVSTLELGDSALYLCASSLDAGANYGYTFGSGTRLTVV.

This clone was seen only once. The V call is TRBV27, the J call TRBJ1-6, with a weak D call TRBD1 (6 bases). The V gene lost 8 bases and the J gene lost 9 bases, with 20 bases spanning the gap. Per germline, CDR1 MNHEY and CDR2 SMNVEV (reference sequence). The CDR3 length is 15 residues. For the CDR3, the DNA is TGTGCCAGCGGAATCCCGGGACAAGGAGGTTCACCCCTCCACTTT. Amino acid sequence: CASGIPGQGGSPLHF.

V gene TRBV4-2 combines with J gene TRBJ1-1, with D hard to call. There are 17 residues in the CDR3. Germline CDR1 and CDR2: LGHNA and YNFKEQ. V shed 0 bases and J shed 1 base, with 15 bases lying between them. CDR3 in amino acids: CASSQEVAQRGNTEAFF. In nucleotides, the CDR3 is TGTGCCAGCAGCCAAGAAGTGGCCCAACGGGGGAACACTGAAGCTTTCTTT.

The chain has TRBV28 and TRBJ1-2, with a possible D match to TRBD1 (6 bases). The length of the CDR3 is 14 residues. V lost 7 bases, J lost 4 bases, and 16 bases lay in between. Germline V CDR1 and CDR2: MDHEN, SYDVKM. The CDR3 spells CASKSGGLGYGYTF. CDR3 nucleotide sequence: TGTGCCAGCAAATCGGGGGGGCTAGGCTATGGCTACACCTTC.

The chain couples TRBV3-1 (or the pseudogene TRBV3-2) to TRBJ1-6; TRBD1 matches 7 bases. Germline CDR1 LGHDT, CDR2 YNNKEL (reference sequence). The J segment lost 7 bases and the V segment lost 4 bases, leaving 7 bases of the junction unmatched. The CDR3 contains 15 residues. The CDR3 sequence: CASSRGQYGNSPLHF. The CDR3 DNA sequence: TGTGCCAGCAGCCGGGGACAGTACGGGAATTCACCCCTCCACTTT.

The CDR3 DNA reads as TGTGCCAGCAGCAAAGGACAGGTCACCTACAATGAGCAGTTCTTC. As protein: CASSKGQVTYNEQFF. The gene calls are TRBV13 and TRBJ2-1; 7 nucleotides align to TRBD1. The germline V gene encodes CDR1 PRHDT and CDR2 FYEKMQ (reference sequence). This CDR3 region has 15 residues. V lost 5 bases, J lost 2 bases, and 6 bases stayed unmatched. The variable domain in full, with the rest retrieved from reference TRBV13 and TRBJ2-1, is AAGVIQSPRHLIKEKRETATLKCYPIPRHDTVYWYQQGPGQDPQFLISFYEKMQSDKGSIPDRFSAQQFSDYHSELNMSSLELGDSALYFCASSKGQVTYNEQFFGPGTRLTVL.

The chain employs TRBV5-1 and TRBJ1-5; 12 nucleotides line up with TRBD1. The CDR3 loop spans 18 amino acids. The germline CDR1 and CDR2 sequences are SGHRS and YFSETQ. V trimming: 2 bases; J trimming: 0 bases; junction bases outside the gene matches: 6. CDR3 coding DNA: TGCGCCAGCAGCTTAGGGACAGGGGGCCCTTATAGCAATCAGCCCCAGCATTTT. Translated: CASSLGTGGPYSNQPQHF.

The chain uses TRBV7-9 and TRBJ2-6; TRBD1 might be the D (6 bases). The CDR3 runs to 17 residues. The germline V gene has CDR1 SEHNR and CDR2 FQNEAQ (reference sequence). Trimming removed 4 bases from V and 0 bases from J, with 13 bases in between. CDR3 nucleotides: TGTGCCAGCAGCTCTTGGGACACGGACTCTGGGGCCAACGTCCTGACTTTC. This encodes CASSSWDTDSGANVLTF.

The chain has TRBV12-5 and TRBJ1-5, with 8 positions matching TRBD1. Trimming took 7 bases from V and 4 from J; bases not matched to a gene: 6. Germline V gene lookup returns CDR1 LGHNT and CDR2 FRNRAP. The CDR3 has 14 residues. The CDR3 coding sequence is TGTGCTAGTGCCCCAGGGGGCGCGAATCAGCCCCAGCATTTT. This translates into CASAPGGANQPQHF.

J is TRBJ2-3 and V is TRBV18; maybe TRBD1 (6 bases). This CDR3 contains 15 residues. V shed 4 bases and J shed 5 bases, with 16 bases lying between them. Germline V gene data show CDR1 as KGHSH and CDR2 as LQKENI. CDR3 residues: CASSQGRQARDTQYF. The CDR3 DNA sequence: TGTGCCAGCTCACAAGGGCGACAGGCTAGAGATACGCAGTATTTT. The full variable domain, with the rest looked up from reference TRBV18 and TRBJ2-3, is NAGVMQNPRHLVRRRGQEARLRCSPMKGHSHVYWYRQLPEEGLKFMVYLQKENIIDESGMPKERFSAEFPKEGPSILRIQQVVRGDSAAYFCASSQGRQARDTQYFGPGTRLTVL.

V gene TRBV5-1 combines with J gene TRBJ1-4; no clear D. Germline V lookup: CDR1 SGHRS, CDR2 YFSETQ. There are 14 residues in the CDR3. V was pared by 0 bases and J by 5 bases, with 8 bases between. This CDR3 reads CASSLGAENEKLFF. DNA of the CDR3: TGCGCCAGCAGCTTGGGTGCAGAAAATGAAAAACTGTTTTTT.

The chain carries TRBV29-1 and TRBJ2-1; tentative D call: TRBD2 (7 bases). Germline V gene sequence: CDR1 SQVTM, CDR2 ANQGSEA. The CDR3 covers 12 residues. Trimming stripped 4 bases from V and 14 bases from J, with 18 bases between. CDR3 DNA sequence: TGCAGCGTTGCTTCGGGGGGCCTTTCGGAGTTCTTC. Translation gives CSVASGGLSEFF.

This clone was found once. The DNA for the CDR3 is TGTGCCAGCAGCTCCTGGAAGGGACTCGCCTACAATGAGCAGTTCTTC. Residues: CASSSWKGLAYNEQFF. The chain combines TRBV7-2 with TRBJ2-1; maybe TRBD2 (6 bases). The germline gives CDR1 SGHTA, CDR2 FQGNSA. The ends were cut back, 4 bases at V and 2 bases at J, with 15 bases in the middle. This CDR3 spans 16 amino acids.

The genes are TRBV3-1 (or the pseudogene TRBV3-2) and TRBJ1-4; D may be TRBD1 (5 bases). The ends were cut back, 6 bases at V and 8 bases at J, with 16 bases in the middle. This CDR3 is 14 amino acids long. CDR1 and CDR2 from the germline V gene are LGHDT and YNNKEL (reference sequence). Written as DNA, the CDR3 is TGTGCCAGCAGAGCCATTGGGGGGACCGAAAAACTGTTTTTT. Its protein is CASRAIGGTEKLFF.

The rearrangement uses TRBV9 and TRBJ1-4, with 9 bases aligning to TRBD1. In germline, CDR1 is SGDLS, CDR2 YYNGEE. The CDR3 runs to 14 residues. The ends lost 0 bases at V and 9 bases at J; junction bases unmatched: 3. This CDR3 is CASSVGGQGQKLFF. The DNA of the CDR3 is TGTGCCAGCAGCGTAGGGGGACAGGGACAAAAACTGTTTTTT. The full variable domain, with the rest looked up from reference TRBV9 and TRBJ1-4, is DSGVTQTPKHLITATGQRVTLRCSPRSGDLSVYWYQQSLDQGLQFLIQYYNGEERAKGNILERFSAQQFPDLHSELNLSSLELGDSALYFCASSVGGQGQKLFFGSGTQLSVL.

V is TRBV30 and J is TRBJ1-2; D gene ambiguous. The CDR3 is 15 amino acids. V lost 1 base and J lost 8, with 20 bases in between. The germline V gene has CDR1 GTSNPN and CDR2 SVGIG (reference sequence). The CDR3 DNA is TGTGCCTGGAGTGCCCCCTCGACGGGATGGCGGGGCTACACCTTC. It translates to CAWSAPSTGWRGYTF.